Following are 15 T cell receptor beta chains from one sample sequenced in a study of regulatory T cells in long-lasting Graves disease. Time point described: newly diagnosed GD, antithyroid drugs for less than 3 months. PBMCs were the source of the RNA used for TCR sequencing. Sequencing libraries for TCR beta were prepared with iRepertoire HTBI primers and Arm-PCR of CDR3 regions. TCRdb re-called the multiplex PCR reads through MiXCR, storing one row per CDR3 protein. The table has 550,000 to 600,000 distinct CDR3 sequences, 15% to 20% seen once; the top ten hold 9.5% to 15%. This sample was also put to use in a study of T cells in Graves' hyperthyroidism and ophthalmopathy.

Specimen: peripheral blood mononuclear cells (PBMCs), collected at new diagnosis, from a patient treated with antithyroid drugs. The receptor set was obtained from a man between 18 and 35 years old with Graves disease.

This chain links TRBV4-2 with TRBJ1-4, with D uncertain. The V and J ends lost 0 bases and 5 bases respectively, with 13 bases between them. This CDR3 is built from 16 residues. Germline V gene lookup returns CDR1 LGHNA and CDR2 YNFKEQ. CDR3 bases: TGTGCCAGCAGCCAAGACGGCTCTGCGGGAAATGAAAAACTGTTTTTT. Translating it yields CASSQDGSAGNEKLFF.

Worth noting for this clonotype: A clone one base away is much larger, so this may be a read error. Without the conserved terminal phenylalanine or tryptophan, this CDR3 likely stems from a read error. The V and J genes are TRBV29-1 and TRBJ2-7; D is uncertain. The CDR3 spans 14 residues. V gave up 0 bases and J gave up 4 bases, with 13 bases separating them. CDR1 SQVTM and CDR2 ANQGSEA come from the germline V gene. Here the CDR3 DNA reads TGCAGCGTTGAAGAGATTAGGGTTCCATACGAGCAGTACCTC. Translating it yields CSVEEIRVPYEQYL.

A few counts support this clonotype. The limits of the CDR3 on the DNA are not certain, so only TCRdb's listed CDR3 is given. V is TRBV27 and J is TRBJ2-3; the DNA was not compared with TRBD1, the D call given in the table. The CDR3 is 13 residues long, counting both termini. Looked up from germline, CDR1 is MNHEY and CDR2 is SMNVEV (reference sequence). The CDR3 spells CASSFAQGAQEYF.

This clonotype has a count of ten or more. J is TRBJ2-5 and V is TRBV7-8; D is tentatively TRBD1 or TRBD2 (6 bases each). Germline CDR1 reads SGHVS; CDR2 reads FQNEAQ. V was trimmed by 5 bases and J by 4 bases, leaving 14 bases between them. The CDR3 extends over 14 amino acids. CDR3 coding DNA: TGTGCCAGCAGCCCCGGAGGGGGATCAGAGACCCAGTACTTC. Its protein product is CASSPGGGSETQYF. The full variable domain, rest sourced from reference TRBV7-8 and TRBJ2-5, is GAGVSQSPRYKVAKRGQDVALRCDPISGHVSLFWYQQALGQGPEFLTYFQNEAQLDKSGLPSDRFFAERPEGSVSTLKIQRTQQEDSAVYLCASSPGGGSETQYFGPGTRLLVL.

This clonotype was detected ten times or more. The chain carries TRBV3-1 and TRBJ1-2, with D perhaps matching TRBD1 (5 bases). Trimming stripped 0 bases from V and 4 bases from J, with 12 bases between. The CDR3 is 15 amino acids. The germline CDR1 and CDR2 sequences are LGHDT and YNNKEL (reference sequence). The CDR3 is CASSQERGMLYGYTF. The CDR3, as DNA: TGTGCCAGCAGCCAAGAACGGGGCATGCTCTATGGCTACACCTTC. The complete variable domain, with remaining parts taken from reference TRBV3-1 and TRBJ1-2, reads DTAVSQTPKYLVTQMGNDKSIKCEQNLGHDTMYWYKQDSKKFLKIMFSYNNKELIINETVPNRFSPKSPDKAHLNLHINSLELGDSAVYFCASSQERGMLYGYTFGSGTRLTVV.

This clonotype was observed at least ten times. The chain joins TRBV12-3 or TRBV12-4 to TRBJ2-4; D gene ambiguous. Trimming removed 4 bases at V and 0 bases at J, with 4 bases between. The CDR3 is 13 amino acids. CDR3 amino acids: CASSSLAKNIQYF. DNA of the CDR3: TGTGCCAGCAGTTCTCTAGCCAAAAACATTCAGTACTTC.

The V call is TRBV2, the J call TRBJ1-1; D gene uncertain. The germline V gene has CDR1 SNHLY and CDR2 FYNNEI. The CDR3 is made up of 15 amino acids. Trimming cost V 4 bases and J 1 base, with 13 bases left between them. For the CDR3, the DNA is TGTGCCAGCAGTGCCCAAAGGGAATCGAACACTGAAGCTTTCTTT. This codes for CASSAQRESNTEAFF.

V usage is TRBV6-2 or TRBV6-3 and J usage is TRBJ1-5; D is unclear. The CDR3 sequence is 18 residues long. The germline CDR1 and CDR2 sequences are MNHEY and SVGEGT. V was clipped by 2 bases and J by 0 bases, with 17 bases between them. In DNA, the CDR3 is TGTGCCAGCAGTTACCGGTCGGCAGGCTCGGTTAGCAATCAGCCCCAGCATTTT. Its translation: CASSYRSAGSVSNQPQHF.

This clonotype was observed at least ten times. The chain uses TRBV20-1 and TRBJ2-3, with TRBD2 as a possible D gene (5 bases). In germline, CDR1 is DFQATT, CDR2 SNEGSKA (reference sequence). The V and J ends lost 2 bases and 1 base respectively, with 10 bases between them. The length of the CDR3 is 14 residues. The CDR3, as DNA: TGCAGTGCTAGATCCGGGATCCGCACAGATACGCAGTATTTT. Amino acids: CSARSGIRTDTQYF.

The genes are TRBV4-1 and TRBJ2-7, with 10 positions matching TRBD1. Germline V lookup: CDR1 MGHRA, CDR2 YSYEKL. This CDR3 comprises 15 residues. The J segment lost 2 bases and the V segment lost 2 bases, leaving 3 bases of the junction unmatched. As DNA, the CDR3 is TGCGCCAGCAGCCAAATGGGACAGGGGCCCTACGAGCAGTACTTC. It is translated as CASSQMGQGPYEQYF.

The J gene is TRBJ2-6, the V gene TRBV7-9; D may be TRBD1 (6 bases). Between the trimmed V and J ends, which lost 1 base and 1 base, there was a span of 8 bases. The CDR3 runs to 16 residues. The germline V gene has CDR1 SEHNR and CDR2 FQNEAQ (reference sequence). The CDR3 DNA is TGTGCCAGCAGCTTAGTAACAGGGTCTGGGGCCAACGTCCTGACTTTC. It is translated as CASSLVTGSGANVLTF.

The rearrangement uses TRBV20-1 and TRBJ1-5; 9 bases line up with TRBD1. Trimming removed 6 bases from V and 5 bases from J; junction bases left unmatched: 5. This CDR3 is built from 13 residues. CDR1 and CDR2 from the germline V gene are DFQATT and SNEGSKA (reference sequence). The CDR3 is CSAHRGPDQPQHF. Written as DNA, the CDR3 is TGCAGTGCACACAGGGGGCCCGATCAGCCCCAGCATTTT.

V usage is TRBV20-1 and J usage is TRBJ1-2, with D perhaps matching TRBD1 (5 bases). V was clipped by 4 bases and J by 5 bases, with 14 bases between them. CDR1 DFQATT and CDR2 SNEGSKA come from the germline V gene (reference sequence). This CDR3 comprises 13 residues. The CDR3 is CSATGTPLYGYTF. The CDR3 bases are TGCAGTGCTACCGGGACTCCCCTATATGGCTACACCTTC.

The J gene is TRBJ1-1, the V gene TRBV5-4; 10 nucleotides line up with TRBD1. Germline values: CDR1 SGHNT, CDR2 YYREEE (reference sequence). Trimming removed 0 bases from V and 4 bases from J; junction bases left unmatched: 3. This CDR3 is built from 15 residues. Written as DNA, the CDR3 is TGTGCCAGCAGCTTGGGGGGGACAGGGGCCACTGAAGCTTTCTTT. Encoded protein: CASSLGGTGATEAFF. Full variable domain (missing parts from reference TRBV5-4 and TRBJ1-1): ETGVTQSPTHLIKTRGQQVTLRCSSQSGHNTVSWYQQALGQGPQFIFQYYREEENGRGNFPPRFSGLQFPNYSSELNVNALELDDSALYLCASSLGGTGATEAFFGQGTRLTVV.

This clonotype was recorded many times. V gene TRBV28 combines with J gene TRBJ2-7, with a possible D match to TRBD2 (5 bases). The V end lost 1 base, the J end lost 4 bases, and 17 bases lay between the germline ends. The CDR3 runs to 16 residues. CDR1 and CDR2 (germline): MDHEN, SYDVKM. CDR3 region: CASSLSGLAGAYEQYF. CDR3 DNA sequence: TGTGCCAGCAGTTTATCCGGCCTAGCCGGTGCATACGAGCAGTACTTC.